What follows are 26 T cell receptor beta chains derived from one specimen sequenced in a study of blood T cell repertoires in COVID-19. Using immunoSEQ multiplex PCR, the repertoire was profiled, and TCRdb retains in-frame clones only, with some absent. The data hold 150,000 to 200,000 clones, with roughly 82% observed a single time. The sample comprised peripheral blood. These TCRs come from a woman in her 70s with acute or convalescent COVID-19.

CDR3 nucleotide sequence: TGTGCCAGTAGAGGCCCGGGGGGCGCGTACGAGCAGTACTTC. Translating it yields CASRGPGGAYEQYF. This rearrangement joins TRBV19 to TRBJ2-7; D is possibly TRBD2 (7 bases). Germline loops: CDR1 LNHDA, CDR2 SQIVND (reference sequence). Trimming removed 6 bases at V and 4 bases at J, with 16 bases between. This CDR3 comprises 14 residues. Based on the CDR3 plus reference TRBV19 and TRBJ2-7, the full variable domain is DGGITQSPKYLFRKEGQNVTLSCEQNLNHDAMYWYRQDPGQGLRLIYYSQIVNDFQKGDIAEGYSVSREKKESFPLTVTSAQKNPTAFYLCASRGPGGAYEQYFGPGTRLTVT.

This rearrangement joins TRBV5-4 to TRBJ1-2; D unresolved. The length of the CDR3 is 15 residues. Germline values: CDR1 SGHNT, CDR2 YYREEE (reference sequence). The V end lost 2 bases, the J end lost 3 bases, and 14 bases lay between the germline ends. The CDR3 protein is CASSFAAGLYYGYTF. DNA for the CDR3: TGTGCCAGCAGCTTTGCGGCAGGACTCTACTATGGCTACACCTTC.

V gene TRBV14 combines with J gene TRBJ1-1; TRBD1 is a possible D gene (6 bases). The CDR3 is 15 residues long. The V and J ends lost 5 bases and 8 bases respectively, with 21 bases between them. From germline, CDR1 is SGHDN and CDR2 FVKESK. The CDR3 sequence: CASSKAGAQLDEAFF. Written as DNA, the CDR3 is TGTGCCAGCAGCAAGGCAGGGGCCCAACTAGACGAAGCTTTCTTT.

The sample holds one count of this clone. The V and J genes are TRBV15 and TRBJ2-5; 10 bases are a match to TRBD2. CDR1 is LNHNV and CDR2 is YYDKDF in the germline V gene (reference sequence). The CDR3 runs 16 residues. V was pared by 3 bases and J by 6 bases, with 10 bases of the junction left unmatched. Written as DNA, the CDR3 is TGTGCCACCAGCAGGGGGATAGCGGGGGGCGAGAAGACCCAGTACTTC. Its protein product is CATSRGIAGGEKTQYF.

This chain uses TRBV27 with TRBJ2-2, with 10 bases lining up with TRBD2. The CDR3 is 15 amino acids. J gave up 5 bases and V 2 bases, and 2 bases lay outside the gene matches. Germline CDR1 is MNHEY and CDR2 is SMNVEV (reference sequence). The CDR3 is CASSLILAGTGELFF. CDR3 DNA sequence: TGTGCCAGCAGTTTAATACTAGCGGGGACCGGGGAGCTGTTTTTT.

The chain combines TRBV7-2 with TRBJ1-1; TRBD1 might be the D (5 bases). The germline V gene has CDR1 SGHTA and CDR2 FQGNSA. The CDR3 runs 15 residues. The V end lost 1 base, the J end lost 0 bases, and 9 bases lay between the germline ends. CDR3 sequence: CASSLVGGVNTEAFF. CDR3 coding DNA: TGTGCCAGCAGCTTAGTGGGGGGTGTGAACACTGAAGCTTTCTTT.

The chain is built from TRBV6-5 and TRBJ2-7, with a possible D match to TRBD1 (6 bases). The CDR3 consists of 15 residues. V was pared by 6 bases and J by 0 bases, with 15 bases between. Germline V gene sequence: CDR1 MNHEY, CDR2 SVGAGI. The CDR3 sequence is CASSPSGHLSYEQYF. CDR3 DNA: TGTGCCAGCAGCCCCTCGGGACACCTCTCCTACGAGCAGTACTTC.

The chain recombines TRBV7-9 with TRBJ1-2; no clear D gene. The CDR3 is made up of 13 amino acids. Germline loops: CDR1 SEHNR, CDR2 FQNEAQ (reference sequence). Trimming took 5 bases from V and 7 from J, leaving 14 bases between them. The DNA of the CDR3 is TGTGCCAGCAGCCTCAAACCGCCGGGTGGCTACACCTTC. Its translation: CASSLKPPGGYTF.

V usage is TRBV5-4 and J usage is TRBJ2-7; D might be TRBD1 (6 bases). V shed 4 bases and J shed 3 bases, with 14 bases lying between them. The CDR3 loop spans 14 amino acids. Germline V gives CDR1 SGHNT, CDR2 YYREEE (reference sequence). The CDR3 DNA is TGTGCCAGCAGCCGCGACAGGTTCCTCTACGAGCAGTACTTC. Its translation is CASSRDRFLYEQYF.

The CDR3 DNA sequence: TGTGCCAGTAGTATAATTGACAGGGGGGATCAGCCCCAGCATTTT. Residues: CASSIIDRGDQPQHF. The chain recombines TRBV19 with TRBJ1-5; TRBD1 agrees at 9 bases. Losses at the gene ends were 2 bases for V and 5 bases for J; bases not matched to a gene: 4. The CDR3 loop spans 15 amino acids. Looked up from germline, CDR1 is LNHDA and CDR2 is SQIVND (reference sequence).

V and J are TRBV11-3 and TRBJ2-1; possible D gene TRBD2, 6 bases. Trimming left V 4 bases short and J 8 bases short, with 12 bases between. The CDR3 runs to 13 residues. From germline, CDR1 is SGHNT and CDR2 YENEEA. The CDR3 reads CASSSLWGDEQFF. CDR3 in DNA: TGTGCCAGCAGCTCCTTGTGGGGGGATGAGCAGTTCTTC.

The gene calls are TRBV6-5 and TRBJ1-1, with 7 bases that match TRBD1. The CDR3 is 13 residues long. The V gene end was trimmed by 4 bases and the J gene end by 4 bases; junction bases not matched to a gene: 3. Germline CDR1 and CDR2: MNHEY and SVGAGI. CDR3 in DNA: TGTGCCAGCAGTTTGACAGGGAGCACTGAAGCTTTCTTT. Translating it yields CASSLTGSTEAFF.

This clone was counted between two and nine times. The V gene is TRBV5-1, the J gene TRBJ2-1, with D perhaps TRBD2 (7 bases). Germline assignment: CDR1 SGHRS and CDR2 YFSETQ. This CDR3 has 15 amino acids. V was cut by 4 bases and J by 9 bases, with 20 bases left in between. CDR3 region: CASSPGASWGGEQFF. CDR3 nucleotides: TGCGCCAGCAGCCCGGGGGCGAGCTGGGGGGGTGAGCAGTTCTTC.

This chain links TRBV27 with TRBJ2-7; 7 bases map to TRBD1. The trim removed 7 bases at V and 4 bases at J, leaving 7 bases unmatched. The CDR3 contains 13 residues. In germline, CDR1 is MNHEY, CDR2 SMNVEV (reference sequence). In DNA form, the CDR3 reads TGTGCCAGCAAAGAGACAGGGTTGTACGAGCAGTACTTC. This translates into CASKETGLYEQYF.

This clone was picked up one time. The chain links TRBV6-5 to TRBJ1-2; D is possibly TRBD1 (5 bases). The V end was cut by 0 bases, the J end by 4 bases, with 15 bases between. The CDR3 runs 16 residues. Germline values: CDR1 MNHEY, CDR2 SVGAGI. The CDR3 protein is CASSYSNPREGYGYTF. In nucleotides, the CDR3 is TGTGCCAGCAGTTACTCTAACCCCAGGGAGGGCTATGGCTACACCTTC.

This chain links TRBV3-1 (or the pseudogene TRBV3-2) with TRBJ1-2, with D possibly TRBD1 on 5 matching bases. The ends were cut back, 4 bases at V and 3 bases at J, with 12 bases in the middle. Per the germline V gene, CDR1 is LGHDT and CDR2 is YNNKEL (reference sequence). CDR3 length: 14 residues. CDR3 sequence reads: CASSPNRDYYGYTF. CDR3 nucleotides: TGTGCCAGCAGCCCTAACCGGGACTACTATGGCTACACCTTC.

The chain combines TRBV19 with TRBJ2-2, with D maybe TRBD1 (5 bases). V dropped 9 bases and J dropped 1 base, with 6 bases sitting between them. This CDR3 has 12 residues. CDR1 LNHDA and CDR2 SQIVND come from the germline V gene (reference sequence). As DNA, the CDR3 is TGTGCCAGCGGACAGAACACCGGGGAGCTGTTTTTT. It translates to CASGQNTGELFF. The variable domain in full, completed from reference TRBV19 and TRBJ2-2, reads DGGITQSPKYLFRKEGQNVTLSCEQNLNHDAMYWYRQDPGQGLRLIYYSQIVNDFQKGDIAEGYSVSREKKESFPLTVTSAQKNPTAFYLCASGQNTGELFFGEGSRLTVL.

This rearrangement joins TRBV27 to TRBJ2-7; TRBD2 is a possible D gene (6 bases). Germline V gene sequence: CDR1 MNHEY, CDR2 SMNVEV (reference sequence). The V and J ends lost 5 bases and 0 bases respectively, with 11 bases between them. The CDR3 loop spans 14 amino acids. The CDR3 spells CASSGAGSSYEQYF. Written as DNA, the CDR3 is TGTGCCAGCAGTGGTGCGGGGAGCTCCTACGAGCAGTACTTC.

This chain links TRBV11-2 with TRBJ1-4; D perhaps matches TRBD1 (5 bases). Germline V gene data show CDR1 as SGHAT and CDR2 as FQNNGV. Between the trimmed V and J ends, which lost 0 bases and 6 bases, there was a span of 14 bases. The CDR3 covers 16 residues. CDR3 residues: CASSLEAGRTYEKLFF. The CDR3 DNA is TGTGCCAGCAGCTTAGAGGCAGGGAGGACGTATGAAAAACTGTTTTTT.

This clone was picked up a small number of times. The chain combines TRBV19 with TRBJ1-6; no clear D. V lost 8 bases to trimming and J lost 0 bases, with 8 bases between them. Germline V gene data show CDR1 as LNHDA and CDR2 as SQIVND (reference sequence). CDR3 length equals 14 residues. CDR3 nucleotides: TGTGCCAGTGCGGAGGGCTCCTATAATTCACCCCTCCACTTT. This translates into CASAEGSYNSPLHF.

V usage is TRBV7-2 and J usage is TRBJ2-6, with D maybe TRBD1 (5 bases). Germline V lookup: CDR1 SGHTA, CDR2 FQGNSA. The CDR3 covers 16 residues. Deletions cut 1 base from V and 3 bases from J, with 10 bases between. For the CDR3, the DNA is TGTGCCAGCAGCTTAGAGGCCAGGGTTGGGGCCAACGTCCTGACTTTC. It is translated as CASSLEARVGANVLTF.

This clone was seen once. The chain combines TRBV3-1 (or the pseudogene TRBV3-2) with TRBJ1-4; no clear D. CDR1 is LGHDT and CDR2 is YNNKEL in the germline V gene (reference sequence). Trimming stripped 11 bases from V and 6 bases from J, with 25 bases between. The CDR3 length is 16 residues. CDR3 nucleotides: TGTGCCCTCTTAATAGCTGTCGGGGAACTGGATGAAAAACTGTTTTTT. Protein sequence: CALLIAVGELDEKLFF.

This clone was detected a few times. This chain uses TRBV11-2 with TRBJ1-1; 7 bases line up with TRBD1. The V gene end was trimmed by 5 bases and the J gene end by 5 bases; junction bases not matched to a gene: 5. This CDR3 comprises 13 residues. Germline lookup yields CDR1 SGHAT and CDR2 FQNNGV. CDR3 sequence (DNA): TGTGCCAGCAGCCGGGTACAGGGGACTGAAGCTTTCTTT. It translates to CASSRVQGTEAFF.

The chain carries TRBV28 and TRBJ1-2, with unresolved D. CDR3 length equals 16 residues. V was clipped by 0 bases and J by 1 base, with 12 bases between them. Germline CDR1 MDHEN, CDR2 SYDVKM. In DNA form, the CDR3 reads TGTGCCAGCAGTTTATGGCCCGCTCTCGGTAACTATGGCTACACCTTC. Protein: CASSLWPALGNYGYTF.

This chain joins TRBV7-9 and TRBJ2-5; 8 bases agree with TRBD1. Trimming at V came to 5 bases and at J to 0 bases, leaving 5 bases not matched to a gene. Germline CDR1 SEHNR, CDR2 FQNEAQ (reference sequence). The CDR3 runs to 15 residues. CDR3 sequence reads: CASSPVGQDQETQYF. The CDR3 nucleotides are TGTGCCAGCAGCCCAGTGGGACAGGACCAAGAGACCCAGTACTTC.

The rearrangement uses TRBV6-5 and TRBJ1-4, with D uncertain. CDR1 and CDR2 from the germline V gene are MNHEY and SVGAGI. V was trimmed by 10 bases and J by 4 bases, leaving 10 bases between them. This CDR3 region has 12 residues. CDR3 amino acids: CATNGVNEKLFF. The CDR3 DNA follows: TGTGCCACGAACGGGGTTAATGAAAAACTGTTTTTT.